This T cell receptor (beta chain) was sequenced during a study of cytomegalovirus exposure and HLA in healthy donors. Concerning this clone itself: The antigen remains unidentified.

60 Vbeta and 13 Jbeta primers were used in PCR. Per the original methods: A later analysis tallied about 80 million unique TCR beta chains, some 12 million of them shared. Produced via immunoSEQ multiplex PCR; TCRdb's table is partial and in-frame only. The V and J calls and clone size are taken from that table; D and trimming were inferred from the DNA. Of roughly 140,000 clones listed, about 80% are singletons. Findings of the study overall: V- and J-gene trimming of TCR beta was linked (in a later analysis) to a missense DCLRE1C variant. The study put 150 to 200 TCR beta chains on its list as cytomegalovirus-associated. The Asian-associated ancestry cluster reportedly had fewer N-insertions than the approximately 630-donor mean in a later analysis.

Germline V CDR1 and CDR2: LGHNA, YSLEER. V gave up 1 base and J gave up 6 bases, with 17 bases separating them. This CDR3 region has 16 residues. The material sequenced was PBMCs. The chain uses TRBV4-3 and TRBJ2-3; D might be TRBD2 (6 bases). The receptor was isolated from a male donor in good health and CMV-seronegative. CDR3 nucleotides: TGCGCCAGCAGCCAAGCGTCGGGACTCCGAAGCGATACGCAGTATTTT. Its protein is CASSQASGLRSDTQYF.